The 8 T cell receptor beta chains below come from one sample, sequenced in a study of blood T cell repertoires in COVID-19. TCRdb's copy holds only in-frame clones and misses some; the assay was immunoSEQ multiplex PCR. The repertoire holds around 75,000 clones, roughly 91% seen once, with around 1.5% in the top ten. Material for sequencing was peripheral blood. Receptors were obtained from a human donor in a cohort sampled during active COVID-19.

Only a few counts were recorded for this clone. Other DNA variants within this sample encode the same CDR3. V gene TRBV7-6 combines with J gene TRBJ1-1, with unresolved D. CDR1 is SGHVS, CDR2 FNYEAQ, per germline. The CDR3 extends over 13 amino acids. V was trimmed by 1 base and J by 3 bases, leaving 6 bases between them. The CDR3, as DNA: TGTGCCAGCAGCTTAGGGGAGGACACTGAAGCTTTCTTT. This codes for CASSLGEDTEAFF.

The genes are TRBV12-3 or TRBV12-4 and TRBJ1-2, with D possibly being TRBD1 (5 bases). Trimming stripped 6 bases from V and 3 bases from J, with 11 bases between. The CDR3 sequence is 13 residues long. The CDR3, as DNA: TGTGCCAGCAGCCCCGGGGGAGACTATGGCTACACCTTC. Amino acids: CASSPGGDYGYTF.

The rearrangement links TRBV2 to TRBJ2-7; a weak D match, TRBD2 (5 bases). CDR3 length: 12 residues. V lost 10 bases, J lost 0 bases, and 10 bases lay in between. Germline values: CDR1 SNHLY, CDR2 FYNNEI. CDR3 region: CAIWRSSYEQYV. CDR3 coding DNA: TGTGCCATCTGGAGGAGCTCCTACGAGCAGTACGTC.

The chain combines TRBV7-2 with TRBJ2-1; 9 positions agree with TRBD2. The CDR3 spans 14 residues. CDR1 and CDR2 (germline): SGHTA, FQGNSA. J was trimmed by 4 bases and V by 3 bases; bases with no gene match: 1. CDR3 protein: CASSLLAGYNEQFF. Here the CDR3 DNA reads TGTGCCAGCAGCTTGCTAGCGGGGTACAATGAGCAGTTCTTC.

This clone showed up just once. The chain has TRBV29-1 and TRBJ1-4; D is uncertain. Between the trimmed V and J ends, which lost 7 bases and 0 bases, there was a span of 9 bases. Germline CDR1 is SQVTM and CDR2 is ANQGSEA. The CDR3 is 13 amino acids. CDR3 loop: CSAEITTNEKLFF. CDR3 nucleotide sequence: TGCAGCGCCGAGATCACAACTAATGAAAAACTGTTTTTT.

V usage is TRBV7-9 and J usage is TRBJ2-5, with a possible D match to TRBD1 (5 bases). From germline, CDR1 is SEHNR and CDR2 FQNEAQ (reference sequence). V gave up 5 bases and J gave up 0 bases, with 13 bases separating them. This CDR3 is 15 amino acids long. The CDR3 loop is CASSVDSTYQETQYF. For the CDR3, the DNA is TGTGCCAGCAGCGTCGACAGCACGTACCAAGAGACCCAGTACTTC.

The genes are TRBV5-8 and TRBJ2-1; D is perhaps TRBD2 (6 bases). V lost 2 bases, J lost 3 bases, and 9 bases lay in between. Germline CDR1 SGHTS, CDR2 YDEGEE. This CDR3 comprises 14 residues. CDR3 sequence: CASSFGGYYNEQFF. CDR3 in DNA: TGTGCCAGCAGCTTTGGAGGGTACTACAATGAGCAGTTCTTC.

The rearrangement uses TRBV28 and TRBJ1-1; D possibly corresponds to TRBD1 (5 bases). The length of the CDR3 is 16 residues. Germline CDR1 and CDR2: MDHEN and SYDVKM. V lost 0 bases, J lost 4 bases, and 15 bases lay in between. The CDR3 nucleotides read TGTGCCAGCAGTTTATGGCTGATTGGGGGACTCACTGAAGCTTTCTTT. This sequence encodes CASSLWLIGGLTEAFF.